Listed below are T cell receptor beta chains from one sample, sequenced in a study of blood T cells in healthy people across ages. TCRdb itself ran the 5' RACE reads through MiXCR, one entry per CDR3 protein. The sample records hundreds of thousands of distinct CDR3 sequences, about half being singletons. The sequenced sample was blood. All receptors come from a woman aged 60-75 years in good health. CDR3s include the opening cysteine and the closing phenylalanine or tryptophan. D genes are given only for firm matches. Clone size is stated in some rows and not others, as once, few, many or a class when expanded.

CDR3 protein,CDR3 DNA,clone size,D gene,V gene,J gene
CASSRWALAGENNEQFF,TGTGCCAGCAGTCGTTGGGCCCTAGCGGGAGAAAATAATGAGCAGTTCTTC,.,TRBD2,TRBV28,TRBJ2-1
CASSYLVRLAGGTDTQYF,TGTGCCAGCAGTTACCTAGTCCGACTAGCGGGAGGCACAGATACGCAGTATTTT,.,TRBD2,TRBV6-2/TRBV6-3,TRBJ2-3
CAIQSGVLGGYTF,TGTGCCATACAGAGCGGGGTCTTGGGCGGCTACACCTTC,.,.,TRBV2,TRBJ1-2
CASSASMGELYEQYF,TGTGCCAGCAGCGCCTCAATGGGAGAGCTCTACGAGCAGTACTTC,many,.,TRBV28,TRBJ2-7
CASSLREASASGIAYSYNEQFF,TGTGCCAGCAGTTTGAGAGAAGCCTCGGCTAGCGGGATAGCTTACTCCTACAATGAGCAGTTCTTC,few,TRBD2,TRBV27,TRBJ2-1
CASEEGSSSYEQYF,TGTGCCAGCGAAGAAGGGTCAAGCTCCTACGAGCAGTACTTC,.,.,TRBV27,TRBJ2-7
CASSQAPGTGTETQYF,TGCGCCAGCAGCCAGGCTCCCGGGACAGGGACAGAGACCCAGTACTTC,many,TRBD1,TRBV4-3,TRBJ2-5
CAIRGFGATNTEAFF,TGTGCCATCAGGGGGTTTGGAGCGACGAACACTGAAGCTTTCTTT,.,.,TRBV10-3,TRBJ1-1
CSARTETDTQYF,TGCAGTGCTAGGACGGAAACAGATACGCAGTATTTT,.,.,TRBV20-1,TRBJ2-3
CASSPRQVGYEQYF,TGTGCCAGCTCCCCAAGACAAGTCGGGTACGAGCAGTACTTC,many,.,TRBV18,TRBJ2-7
CAWSVGQGAETQYF,TGTGCCTGGAGTGTTGGACAGGGGGCAGAGACCCAGTACTTC,.,TRBD1,TRBV30,TRBJ2-5